Listed here are 7 T cell receptor beta chains from one sample, sequenced in a study of shared clonotypes between healthy human individuals. TCRdb's table, derived via immunoSEQ multiplex PCR, lists solely in-frame clones and lacks some. The sample shows approximately 2.5 million clones, approximately 92% of them seen only once. The sequenced sample was naive CD4+ T cells sorted from blood. Subset in this sample: CD45RA+ positively selected. These receptors all stem from a young man in good health.

CDR3 protein: CASGLVASRQETQYF. DNA for the CDR3: TGTGCTAGTGGTTTGGTAGCCTCGAGGCAAGAGACCCAGTACTTC. The chain is built from TRBV12-5 and TRBJ2-5, with unresolved D. V was clipped by 0 bases and J by 2 bases, with 10 bases between them. The V gene's germline CDR1 is LGHNT and CDR2 FRNRAP. The CDR3 is 15 residues long.

V gene TRBV9 combines with J gene TRBJ2-2; the D is unclear. The CDR3 is 13 amino acids. CDR1 and CDR2 (germline): SGDLS, YYNGEE. V was pared by 4 bases and J by 5 bases, with 9 bases between. The CDR3 reads CASSPGWTGELFF. The CDR3 DNA follows: TGTGCCAGCAGCCCTGGGTGGACCGGGGAGCTGTTTTTT.

This chain connects TRBV2 to TRBJ1-2, with D perhaps matching TRBD1 (5 bases). Looked up from germline, CDR1 is SNHLY and CDR2 is FYNNEI. The CDR3 length is 13 residues. Trimming took 2 bases from V and 8 from J, leaving 12 bases between them. The CDR3 loop is CASSEPPGLGYTF. The CDR3, as DNA: TGTGCCAGCAGTGAACCCCCAGGGCTGGGCTACACCTTC.

This clone was recorded once. The chain carries TRBV6-6 and TRBJ2-7; D possibly corresponds to TRBD2 (6 bases). CDR1 is MNHNY, CDR2 SVGAGI, per germline (reference sequence). The germline V and J ends were trimmed by 5 bases and 6 bases, with 14 bases remaining between them. The CDR3 totals 13 residues. The CDR3 region is CASSQLADGEQYF. CDR3 DNA sequence: TGTGCCAGCAGTCAATTAGCGGATGGCGAGCAGTACTTC.

The V and J genes are TRBV5-5 and TRBJ2-7; TRBD1 matches at 7 bases. After removal of 4 bases from V and 4 bases from J, the junction contained 5 bases not matched to a gene. CDR1 is SGHKS, CDR2 YYEKEE, per germline (reference sequence). This CDR3 is 13 amino acids long. The CDR3 is CASSRQGIYEQYF. In DNA form, the CDR3 reads TGTGCCAGCAGCAGACAGGGAATTTACGAGCAGTACTTC. The full variable domain, with the rest looked up from reference TRBV5-5 and TRBJ2-7, is DAGVTQSPTHLIKTRGQQVTLRCSPISGHKSVSWYQQVLGQGPQFIFQYYEKEERGRGNFPDRFSARQFPNYSSELNVNALLLGDSALYLCASSRQGIYEQYFGPGTRLTVT.

This rearrangement joins TRBV10-1 to TRBJ2-3, with D possibly TRBD2 on 5 matching bases. From germline, CDR1 is WNHNN and CDR2 SYGVQD (reference sequence). CDR3 length: 13 amino acids. V was trimmed by 3 bases and J by 6 bases, leaving 10 bases between them. The CDR3 DNA reads TGCGCCAGCAGTGACGGGGTTAGGGATACGCAGTATTTT. Translating gives CASSDGVRDTQYF.

The V and J genes are TRBV18 and TRBJ2-3; 10 bases map to TRBD1. This CDR3 comprises 13 residues. Germline CDR1 reads KGHSH; CDR2 reads LQKENI. The ends lost 10 bases at V and 1 base at J; junction bases unmatched: 2. The CDR3 sequence is CATGQGGTDTQYF. For the CDR3, the DNA is TGTGCCACCGGACAGGGGGGCACAGATACGCAGTATTTT.